The TCR beta chain under discussion was sequenced for a study of T cell repertoires in cytomegalovirus infection. Whole-study context: It was the public TCR beta signatures that indicated both CMV infection and matching HLA type. Study-level points and caveats: The ex vivo response showed dominance by HLA-C-restricted CMV-specific TCR beta clonotypes. Carriers of CMV plus the relevant HLA were identified by cumulative public TCR beta family frequency.

From the reads, TCRdb called clonotypes with MiXCR, one entry per CDR3 protein. Among about 360,000 distinct CDR3 sequences listed, around 18% were seen once. The CDR3 totals 14 residues. From germline, CDR1 is SGHNT and CDR2 YYREEE (reference sequence). The V gene end was trimmed by 4 bases and the J gene end by 4 bases; junction bases not matched to a gene: 6. This clonotype was seen a single time. The target antigen is unknown. The material sequenced was PBMCs. The TCR comes from a human donor in good health (CMV status not recorded). Some clones in this sample may be carry-over from other donors' samples. The V gene is TRBV5-4, the J gene TRBJ2-3, with 7 nucleotides matching TRBD2. The CDR3 nucleotides read TGTGCCAGCAGCCCCGGGAGGTGGCCAGATACGCAGTATTTT. This sequence encodes CASSPGRWPDTQYF.